Described below is a single T cell receptor beta chain sequence and its context. Its target is not known. This specimen comes from a study of shared clonotypes between healthy human individuals. As for the study in general: Plates per donor: three CD4 naive, three CD4 memory, two CD8 naive, one CD8 memory. Findings and limits, study-wide: Collection of samples was limited to blood; tissue repertoires likely differ.

Negatively enriched CD4+ T cells were divided by CD45RA into naive and memory. Original methodology: Sequence data from immunoSEQ were junction-only and lacked quality scores; consequently, filtering differed. TCRdb keeps only in-frame clones here, not all; method: immunoSEQ multiplex PCR. The DNA gave D and trimming, while V, J and clone size come from that table. The sample has roughly 2.6 million clones; approximately 90% are singletons. The germline gives CDR1 MDHEN, CDR2 SYDVKM. The V end lost 2 bases, the J end lost 8 bases, and 9 bases lay between the germline ends. The CDR3 spans 13 residues. The TCR sequence derives from a young man in good health. The material sequenced was naive CD4+ T cells sorted from blood. As for subset: CD45RA+ positively selected. The V and J genes are TRBV28 and TRBJ1-4; D remains ambiguous. CDR3 protein: CASSLGLREKLFF. The DNA of the CDR3 is TGTGCCAGCAGTTTAGGCCTGCGGGAAAAACTGTTTTTT.